This TCR beta chain was captured in a study of blood T cells in healthy people across ages. Study-level points and caveats: Significant beta diversity loss was already apparent by age approximately 40, declining roughly linearly.

This clonotype was counted between two and nine times. No antigen is known for it. It was roughly 10 milliliters of peripheral blood that were drawn from each donor. Trimming removed 5 bases at V and 7 bases at J, with 18 bases between. CDR3 length: 15 residues. The germline V gene has CDR1 SGHAT and CDR2 FQNNGV. Sample-barcoded 5' priming and a J-beta primer mix drove a second PCR of about 7 to 12 cycles. Each CDR3 protein is one row after TCRdb ran MiXCR on the 5' RACE reads. The sample carries over a million distinct CDR3 sequences, around 43% recorded once. This sequence originates from a woman aged 60-75 years in good health. The sequenced sample was blood. This sequence joins TRBV11-2 and TRBJ2-1, with a possible D match to TRBD2 (6 bases). CDR3 region: CASSVSRDFPNEQFF. CDR3 nucleotides: TGTGCCAGCAGCGTGAGCCGGGACTTCCCGAATGAGCAGTTCTTC.